A selection of T cell receptor beta chains follows, all from one sample in a study of radiotherapy plus CTLA-4 blockade in lung cancer. The repertoire was sequenced with immunoSEQ multiplex PCR; TCRdb's copy has only in-frame clones and lacks some. The table has some 96,000 clones, 88% seen once. Sample: peripheral blood, taken from a patient treated with radiotherapy plus ipilimumab. The source is a human donor with non-small cell lung cancer that progressed on radiotherapy plus ipilimumab. The CDR3 runs from the conserved cysteine through the conserved F or W. The D gene is left open where the match is weak. Not all rows give a size; the values are once, few, many and, for expanded clones, a class.

j_gene: TRBJ1-1
abundance: once
d_gene: -
v_gene: TRBV4-2
CDR3nt: TGTGCCAGCAGCCACTTAGGAGGGAATCCACAAGGCACTGAAGCTTTCTTT
CDR3aa: CASSHLGGNPQGTEAFF

j_gene: TRBJ2-2
abundance: -
d_gene: -
v_gene: TRBV19
CDR3nt: TGTGCCAGTAGTCCGGGGGCCAACACCGGGGAGCTGTTTTTT
CDR3aa: CASSPGANTGELFF

j_gene: TRBJ2-3
abundance: -
d_gene: TRBD2
v_gene: TRBV2
CDR3nt: TGTGCCTCCCGGAGGGCGGGAGGTTTGGAGACAGATACGCAGTATTTT
CDR3aa: CASRRAGGLETDTQYF

j_gene: TRBJ2-5
abundance: -
d_gene: -
v_gene: TRBV15
CDR3nt: TGTGCCACCAGCGGCGATGGACTCTTCCAAGAGACCCAGTACTTC
CDR3aa: CATSGDGLFQETQYF

j_gene: TRBJ2-1
abundance: -
d_gene: -
v_gene: TRBV12-5
CDR3nt: TGTGCTAGTGGTTCCGGGACAAATAAAAGGCTCTACAATGAGCAGTTCTTC
CDR3aa: CASGSGTNKRLYNEQFF

j_gene: TRBJ1-5
abundance: once
d_gene: -
v_gene: TRBV19
CDR3nt: TGTGCCAGTAGTATAGATCCCCAGGGGTGGAAGCCCCAGCATTTT
CDR3aa: CASSIDPQGWKPQHF

j_gene: TRBJ2-3
abundance: -
d_gene: -
v_gene: TRBV5-4
CDR3nt: TGTGCCAGCACCCGAGGGGGAGGGAGCACAGATACGCAGTATTTT
CDR3aa: CASTRGGGSTDTQYF

j_gene: TRBJ1-3
abundance: -
d_gene: -
v_gene: TRBV5-5
CDR3nt: TGTGCCAGCAGTCCAACGTGGCTGGGGCGAAACACCATATATTTT
CDR3aa: CASSPTWLGRNTIYF

j_gene: TRBJ2-3
abundance: -
d_gene: TRBD2
v_gene: TRBV6-1
CDR3nt: TGTGCCAGCAGAGTGCGGGAGGGCTTAGATACGCAGTATTTT
CDR3aa: CASRVREGLDTQYF

j_gene: TRBJ2-3
abundance: few
d_gene: -
v_gene: TRBV25-1
CDR3nt: TGTGCCAGCAGTGAGTGGGATATCTTCGCAGATACGCAGTATTTT
CDR3aa: CASSEWDIFADTQYF

j_gene: TRBJ2-1
abundance: once
d_gene: -
v_gene: TRBV6-6
CDR3nt: TGTGCCAGCACCCGTACAGGGTTGAGTAACGAGCAGTTCTTC
CDR3aa: CASTRTGLSNEQFF